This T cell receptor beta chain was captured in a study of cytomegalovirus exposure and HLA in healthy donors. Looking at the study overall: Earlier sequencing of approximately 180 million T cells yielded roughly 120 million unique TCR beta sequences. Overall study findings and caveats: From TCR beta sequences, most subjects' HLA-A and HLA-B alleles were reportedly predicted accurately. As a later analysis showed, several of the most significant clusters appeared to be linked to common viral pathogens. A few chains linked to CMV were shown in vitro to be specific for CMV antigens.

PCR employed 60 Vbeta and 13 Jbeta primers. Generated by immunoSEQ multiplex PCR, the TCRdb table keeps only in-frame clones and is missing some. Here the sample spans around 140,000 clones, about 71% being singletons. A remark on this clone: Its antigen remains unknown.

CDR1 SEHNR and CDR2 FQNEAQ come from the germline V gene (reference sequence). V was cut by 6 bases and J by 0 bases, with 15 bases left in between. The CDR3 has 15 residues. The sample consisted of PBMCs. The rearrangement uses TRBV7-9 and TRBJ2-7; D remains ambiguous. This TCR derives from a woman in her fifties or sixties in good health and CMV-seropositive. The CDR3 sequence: CASSHGFQSSYEQYF. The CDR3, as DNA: TGTGCCAGCAGTCACGGGTTTCAGAGCTCCTACGAGCAGTACTTC.